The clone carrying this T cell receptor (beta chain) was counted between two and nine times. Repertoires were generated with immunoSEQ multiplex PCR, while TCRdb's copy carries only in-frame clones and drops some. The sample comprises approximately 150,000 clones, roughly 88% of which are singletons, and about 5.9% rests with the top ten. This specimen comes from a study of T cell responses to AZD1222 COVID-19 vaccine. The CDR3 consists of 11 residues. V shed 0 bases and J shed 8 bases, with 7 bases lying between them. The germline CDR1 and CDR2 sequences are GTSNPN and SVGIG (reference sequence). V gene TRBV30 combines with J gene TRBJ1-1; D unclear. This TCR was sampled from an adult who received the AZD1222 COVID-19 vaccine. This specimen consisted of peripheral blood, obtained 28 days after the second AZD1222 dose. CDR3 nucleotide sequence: TGTGCCTGGAGTGTAGGAATAGAAGCTTTCTTT. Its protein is CAWSVGIEAFF.